This TCR beta chain was identified during a study of radiation and T cells in renal cell carcinoma. The time point: blood 4 weeks post-SBRT, at nephrectomy. Described treatment: 15 Gy SBRT to primary tumor, nephrectomy 4 weeks later. Nephrectomy followed 15 Gy stereotactic body radiation by 4 weeks. Data came from immunoSEQ multiplex PCR; TCRdb stores just in-frame clones and leaves some out. The table includes some 44,000 clones, roughly 82% detected once. Broader study findings: Pretreatment tumor biopsies were lacking, so baseline clonotypes are unknown.

About this clone itself: Its specificity is not known.

Germline V CDR1 and CDR2: MNHEY, SVGAGI. V was shortened by 6 bases and J by 4 bases, with 13 bases between the two germline ends. The length of the CDR3 is 14 residues. The chain recombines TRBV6-5 with TRBJ2-1, with D perhaps TRBD2 (5 bases). The material was blood, obtained from a patient whose treatment included radiotherapy and nephrectomy. This sequence originates from an older woman with renal cell carcinoma. CDR3 sequence reads: CASRLASRYNEQFF. For the CDR3, the DNA is TGTGCCAGCAGATTGGCTAGCCGATACAATGAGCAGTTCTTC.